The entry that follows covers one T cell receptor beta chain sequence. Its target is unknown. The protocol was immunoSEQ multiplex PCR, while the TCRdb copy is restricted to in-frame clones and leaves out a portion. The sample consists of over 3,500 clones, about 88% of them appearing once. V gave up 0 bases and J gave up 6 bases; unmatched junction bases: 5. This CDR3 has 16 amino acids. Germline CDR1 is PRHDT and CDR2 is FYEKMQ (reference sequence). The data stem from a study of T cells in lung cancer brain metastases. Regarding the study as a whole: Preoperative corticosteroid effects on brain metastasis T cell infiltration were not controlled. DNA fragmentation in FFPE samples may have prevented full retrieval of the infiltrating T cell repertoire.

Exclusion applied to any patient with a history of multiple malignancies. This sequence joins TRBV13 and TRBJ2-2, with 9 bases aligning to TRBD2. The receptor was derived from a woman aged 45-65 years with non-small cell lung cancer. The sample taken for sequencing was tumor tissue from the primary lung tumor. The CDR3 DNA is TGTGCCAGCAGCTTAGGGCCAGCGGGAGGTTCCGGGGAGCTGTTTTTT. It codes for CASSLGPAGGSGELFF. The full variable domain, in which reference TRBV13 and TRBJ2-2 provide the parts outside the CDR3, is AAGVIQSPRHLIKEKRETATLKCYPIPRHDTVYWYQQGPGQDPQFLISFYEKMQSDKGSIPDRFSAQQFSDYHSELNMSSLELGDSALYFCASSLGPAGGSGELFFGEGSRLTVL.